A selection of T cell receptor beta chains follows, all from one sample in a study of CD8 T cells in ankylosing spondylitis. One entry per CDR3 protein results from TCRdb running MiXCR on the 5' RACE reads. The sample holds fewer than 180,000 distinct CDR3 sequences, around two fifths seen once. Sequenced sample: synovial fluid, either unsorted or a sorted T cell fraction (not recorded which). Receptors were obtained from a male donor with ankylosing spondylitis. Both conserved end residues are part of each CDR3. Fields, in order: CDR3 protein, CDR3 DNA, V gene, J gene, D gene, clone size. The D gene is left open where the match is weak. The size field is filled for only some rows; it gives once, few, many or a size class.

CDR3 protein: CASSGFRGKLFF
CDR3 DNA: TGTGCCAGCAGTGGATTCCGGGGAAAACTGTTTTTT
V gene: TRBV27
J gene: TRBJ1-4
D gene: NA
clone size: few

CDR3 protein: CASSQDPSIGKTQYF
CDR3 DNA: TGCGCCAGCAGCCAAGACCCTAGTATTGGGAAGACCCAGTACTTC
V gene: TRBV4-3
J gene: TRBJ2-5
D gene: NA
clone size: few

CDR3 protein: CASSQDPREGLYEQYF
CDR3 DNA: TGCGCCAGCAGCCAAGATCCCCGGGAGGGCCTTTACGAGCAGTACTTC
V gene: TRBV4-1
J gene: TRBJ2-7
D gene: TRBD2
clone size: few

CDR3 protein: CASSYSTPSYTDTQYF
CDR3 DNA: TGTGCCAGCAGTTACTCTACCCCGTCCTACACAGATACGCAGTATTTT
V gene: TRBV6-2/TRBV6-3
J gene: TRBJ2-3
D gene: NA
clone size: NA

CDR3 protein: CASSQETGVQPQHF
CDR3 DNA: TGCGCCAGCAGCCAAGAAACAGGAGTTCAGCCCCAGCATTTT
V gene: TRBV4-1
J gene: TRBJ1-5
D gene: NA
clone size: few

CDR3 protein: CASSTRGTRRTEAFF
CDR3 DNA: TGCGCCAGCAGCACTCGAGGAACCCGACGGACTGAAGCTTTCTTT
V gene: TRBV5-1
J gene: TRBJ1-1
D gene: NA
clone size: few

CDR3 protein: CSARDPGKGDTEAFF
CDR3 DNA: TGCAGTGCTAGAGATCCTGGGAAAGGGGACACTGAAGCTTTCTTT
V gene: TRBV20-1
J gene: TRBJ1-1
D gene: NA
clone size: many

CDR3 protein: CASSTGTSGAYEQYF
CDR3 DNA: TGTGCCAGCAGCACTGGGACTAGCGGGGCGTACGAGCAGTACTTC
V gene: TRBV7-8
J gene: TRBJ2-7
D gene: TRBD2
clone size: NA

CDR3 protein: CASTPGQQETQYF
CDR3 DNA: TGCGCCAGCACCCCGGGACAGCAAGAGACCCAGTACTTC
V gene: TRBV5-1
J gene: TRBJ2-5
D gene: TRBD1
clone size: few

CDR3 protein: CASSVGSGSSYNEQFF
CDR3 DNA: TGTGCCAGCAGCGTAGGGTCAGGTAGCTCCTACAATGAGCAGTTCTTC
V gene: TRBV9
J gene: TRBJ2-1
D gene: NA
clone size: NA

CDR3 protein: CASSYVWNTDTQYF
CDR3 DNA: TGTGCCAGCAGTTACGTCTGGAACACAGATACGCAGTATTTT
V gene: TRBV6-2/TRBV6-3
J gene: TRBJ2-3
D gene: NA
clone size: few

CDR3 protein: CASSPGDESVGTDTQYF
CDR3 DNA: TGTGCCAGCAGTCCAGGGGATGAGTCGGTAGGCACAGATACGCAGTATTTT
V gene: TRBV28
J gene: TRBJ2-3
D gene: NA
clone size: NA

CDR3 protein: CASSQTGSGNTIYF
CDR3 DNA: TGTGCCAGCAGTCAAACAGGCTCTGGAAACACCATATATTTT
V gene: TRBV12-3/TRBV12-4
J gene: TRBJ1-3
D gene: NA
clone size: NA

CDR3 protein: CASSYWGIYEQYF
CDR3 DNA: TGTGCCAGCAGTTACTGGGGTATATACGAGCAGTACTTC
V gene: TRBV28
J gene: TRBJ2-7
D gene: NA
clone size: few

CDR3 protein: CASSLAPGQSEKLFF
CDR3 DNA: TGTGCCAGCAGTTTGGCCCCGGGACAGTCAGAAAAACTGTTTTTT
V gene: TRBV12-3/TRBV12-4
J gene: TRBJ1-4
D gene: TRBD1
clone size: few

CDR3 protein: CASSLTTGALHEQYF
CDR3 DNA: TGTGCCAGCAGCTTAACGACAGGGGCCCTCCACGAGCAGTACTTC
V gene: TRBV7-8
J gene: TRBJ2-7
D gene: TRBD1
clone size: many

CDR3 protein: CATSGPYTGELFF
CDR3 DNA: TGTGCCACCTCCGGACCGTACACCGGGGAGCTGTTTTTT
V gene: TRBV24-1
J gene: TRBJ2-2
D gene: NA
clone size: many

CDR3 protein: CASSLRSDLLSNTIYF
CDR3 DNA: TGTGCCAGCAGCCTTCGATCGGACCTGCTTTCAAACACCATATATTTT
V gene: TRBV7-9
J gene: TRBJ1-3
D gene: NA
clone size: NA

CDR3 protein: CASSFGGELFF
CDR3 DNA: TGTGCCAGCAGCTTCGGCGGGGAGCTGTTTTTT
V gene: TRBV7-3
J gene: TRBJ2-2
D gene: NA
clone size: NA

CDR3 protein: CAISESWAIDTQYF
CDR3 DNA: TGTGCCATCAGTGAGTCATGGGCTATAGATACGCAGTATTTT
V gene: TRBV10-3
J gene: TRBJ2-3
D gene: NA
clone size: few

CDR3 protein: CASSSRTSGRSWNEQYF
CDR3 DNA: TGTGCCAGCAGTTCCCGGACTAGCGGGAGAAGCTGGAACGAGCAGTACTTC
V gene: TRBV28
J gene: TRBJ2-7
D gene: TRBD2
clone size: many

CDR3 protein: CASGQGGSTEAFF
CDR3 DNA: TGTGCCAGCGGTCAAGGGGGGAGCACTGAAGCTTTCTTT
V gene: TRBV14
J gene: TRBJ1-1
D gene: NA
clone size: once

CDR3 protein: CATSRDLRTSGVYPYNEQFF
CDR3 DNA: TGTGCCACCAGCAGAGATTTAAGGACTAGCGGGGTTTATCCCTACAATGAGCAGTTCTTC
V gene: TRBV15
J gene: TRBJ2-1
D gene: TRBD2
clone size: few

CDR3 protein: CASSPLLGEQYF
CDR3 DNA: TGTGCCAGCAGCCCCCTTTTAGGTGAGCAGTACTTC
V gene: TRBV7-6
J gene: TRBJ2-7
D gene: NA
clone size: NA

CDR3 protein: CASSSGPHYYEQYF
CDR3 DNA: TGCGCCAGCAGTAGCGGGCCCCACTACTACGAGCAGTACTTC
V gene: TRBV5-1
J gene: TRBJ2-7
D gene: TRBD2
clone size: few

CDR3 protein: CSARGQADYEQYF
CDR3 DNA: TGCAGTGCTAGGGGACAGGCCGACTACGAGCAGTACTTC
V gene: TRBV20-1
J gene: TRBJ2-7
D gene: TRBD1
clone size: NA

CDR3 protein: CASTPYRGGKRLYGYTF
CDR3 DNA: TGTGCCAGCACTCCTTACAGGGGCGGCAAGCGACTCTATGGCTACACCTTC
V gene: TRBV12-3/TRBV12-4
J gene: TRBJ1-2
D gene: TRBD1
clone size: few

CDR3 protein: CSARDWWRYEQYF
CDR3 DNA: TGCAGTGCTAGAGATTGGTGGCGCTACGAGCAGTACTTC
V gene: TRBV20-1
J gene: TRBJ2-7
D gene: NA
clone size: NA

CDR3 protein: CAIRKLAGVYEQYF
CDR3 DNA: TGTGCCATCAGAAAACTAGCGGGGGTCTACGAGCAGTACTTC
V gene: TRBV10-3
J gene: TRBJ2-7
D gene: TRBD2
clone size: few

CDR3 protein: CASSGQVGNQPQHF
CDR3 DNA: TGTGCCAGCTCGGGTCAGGTGGGCAATCAGCCCCAGCATTTT
V gene: TRBV2
J gene: TRBJ1-5
D gene: NA
clone size: NA

CDR3 protein: CASSLAFLADFYEQYF
CDR3 DNA: TGTGCCAGCAGTTTAGCTTTTCTAGCGGATTTCTACGAGCAGTACTTC
V gene: TRBV12-3/TRBV12-4
J gene: TRBJ2-7
D gene: TRBD2
clone size: few

CDR3 protein: CASSQFIPGLAGGPNNEQYF
CDR3 DNA: TGCGCCAGCAGCCAATTCATCCCGGGGCTAGCGGGAGGGCCGAATAACGAGCAGTACTTC
V gene: TRBV4-3
J gene: TRBJ2-7
D gene: TRBD2
clone size: few

CDR3 protein: CASSLGDRGGPDTQYF
CDR3 DNA: TGTGCCAGCAGCTTAGGGGACAGGGGAGGGCCAGATACGCAGTATTTT
V gene: TRBV7-8
J gene: TRBJ2-3
D gene: TRBD1
clone size: few

CDR3 protein: CASSQPGLAGLTYEQYF
CDR3 DNA: TGTGCCAGCAGCCAACCGGGACTAGCGGGGCTTACCTACGAGCAGTACTTC
V gene: TRBV3-1
J gene: TRBJ2-7
D gene: TRBD2
clone size: NA

CDR3 protein: CASSPAGGGQWDSPLHF
CDR3 DNA: TGTGCCAGCAGCCCGGCCGGGGGAGGACAGTGGGATTCACCCCTCCACTTT
V gene: TRBV4-2
J gene: TRBJ1-6
D gene: NA
clone size: few

CDR3 protein: CASSRGLAGKTQYF
CDR3 DNA: TGCGCCAGCAGCAGAGGACTAGCCGGAAAGACCCAGTACTTC
V gene: TRBV4-3
J gene: TRBJ2-5
D gene: TRBD2
clone size: NA

CDR3 protein: CASSLVWVAKNIQYF
CDR3 DNA: TGTGCCAGCAGCTTAGTATGGGTAGCCAAAAACATTCAGTACTTC
V gene: TRBV11-3
J gene: TRBJ2-4
D gene: NA
clone size: NA

CDR3 protein: CASSKLAGVFAEEQFF
CDR3 DNA: TGTGCCAGCAGCAAACTAGCGGGAGTATTTGCCGAAGAGCAGTTCTTC
V gene: TRBV6-1
J gene: TRBJ2-1
D gene: TRBD2
clone size: few

CDR3 protein: CASSLEPGLAEVYEQYF
CDR3 DNA: TGCGCCAGCAGCTTGGAACCGGGACTAGCGGAGGTCTACGAGCAGTACTTC
V gene: TRBV5-1
J gene: TRBJ2-7
D gene: TRBD2
clone size: NA

CDR3 protein: CASSRAPNTGELFF
CDR3 DNA: TGTGCCAGCAGCCGGGCACCGAACACCGGGGAGCTGTTTTTT
V gene: TRBV6-2/TRBV6-3
J gene: TRBJ2-2
D gene: NA
clone size: many

CDR3 protein: CASSLTGTDSGNTIYF
CDR3 DNA: TGTGCCAGCAGCTTGACCGGGACTGACTCTGGAAACACCATATATTTT
V gene: TRBV7-6
J gene: TRBJ1-3
D gene: NA
clone size: NA

CDR3 protein: CASSLGVPDTQYF
CDR3 DNA: TGTGCCAGCAGCTTAGGAGTCCCAGATACGCAGTATTTT
V gene: TRBV7-3
J gene: TRBJ2-3
D gene: NA
clone size: NA

CDR3 protein: CASSEGIFYNEQFF
CDR3 DNA: TGTGCCAGCAGTGAAGGAATTTTCTACAATGAGCAGTTCTTC
V gene: TRBV6-1
J gene: TRBJ2-1
D gene: NA
clone size: NA

CDR3 protein: CAISESRPSYEQYF
CDR3 DNA: TGTGCCATCAGTGAGTCCCGGCCCTCCTACGAGCAGTACTTC
V gene: TRBV10-3
J gene: TRBJ2-7
D gene: NA
clone size: NA

CDR3 protein: CASIPRLGGKGPYNEQFF
CDR3 DNA: TGTGCCAGCATCCCGAGGTTAGGCGGGAAGGGCCCCTACAATGAGCAGTTCTTC
V gene: TRBV12-3/TRBV12-4
J gene: TRBJ2-1
D gene: NA
clone size: NA